This is a list of T cell receptor beta chains from one sample in a study of blood T cell repertoires in COVID-19. Profiling relied on immunoSEQ multiplex PCR, and the TCRdb table lists in-frame clones only, not all of them. The table shows approximately 240,000 clones, with 80% to 90% occurring only once. The specimen sequenced was peripheral blood. Receptors originate from a woman in her thirties or forties who had recovered from COVID-19. The CDR3 runs from the conserved cysteine through the conserved F or W. A D gene is named only where the DNA matches it firmly. Expanded clones get a size class; other rows say once, few or many, or leave the size out.

J gene: TRBJ1-1
V gene: TRBV2
clone size: once
D gene: TRBD1
CDR3 protein: CASRDDRGNTEAFF
CDR3 DNA: TGTGCCAGCAGAGATGACAGGGGGAACACTGAAGCTTTCTTT

J gene: TRBJ1-6
V gene: TRBV6-1
clone size: NA
D gene: NA
CDR3 protein: CASSEDSNSPLHF
CDR3 DNA: TGTGCCAGCAGTGAGGACAGTAATTCACCCCTCCACTTT

J gene: TRBJ2-1
V gene: TRBV6-5
clone size: NA
D gene: NA
CDR3 protein: CASQRGSYNEQFF
CDR3 DNA: TGTGCCAGCCAGAGGGGGTCTTACAATGAGCAGTTCTTC

J gene: TRBJ1-6
V gene: TRBV20-1
clone size: NA
D gene: NA
CDR3 protein: CSARRWSPLHF
CDR3 DNA: TGCAGTGCTAGACGGTGGTCACCCCTCCACTTT

J gene: TRBJ1-3
V gene: TRBV7-9
clone size: NA
D gene: NA
CDR3 protein: CASSFDRSGNTIYF
CDR3 DNA: TGTGCCAGCAGCTTTGACAGGAGTGGAAACACCATATATTTT

J gene: TRBJ1-1
V gene: TRBV6-2/TRBV6-3
clone size: NA
D gene: NA
CDR3 protein: CASSSNDWSRGTEAFF
CDR3 DNA: TGTGCCAGCAGTTCAAATGACTGGAGTAGAGGTACTGAAGCTTTCTTT

J gene: TRBJ2-7
V gene: TRBV15
clone size: NA
D gene: NA
CDR3 protein: CATSRDAGPHEQYF
CDR3 DNA: TGTGCCACCAGCAGAGATGCAGGGCCCCACGAGCAGTACTTC

J gene: TRBJ1-1
V gene: TRBV9
clone size: NA
D gene: NA
CDR3 protein: CASSAVTGFTSEAFF
CDR3 DNA: TGTGCCAGCAGCGCAGTTACAGGTTTTACGTCTGAAGCTTTCTTT

J gene: TRBJ2-3
V gene: TRBV7-8
clone size: NA
D gene: TRBD2
CDR3 protein: CASSLSSGGLRGDTQYF
CDR3 DNA: TGTGCCAGCAGCTTGAGTAGCGGGGGCCTTCGGGGAGATACGCAGTATTTT

J gene: TRBJ2-1
V gene: TRBV29-1
clone size: NA
D gene: NA
CDR3 protein: CSVELTDYNEQFF
CDR3 DNA: TGCAGCGTTGAATTGACTGATTACAATGAGCAGTTCTTC

J gene: TRBJ2-5
V gene: TRBV9
clone size: NA
D gene: NA
CDR3 protein: CASSELTGVQETQYF
CDR3 DNA: TGTGCCAGCAGCGAATTGACAGGCGTACAAGAGACCCAGTACTTC

J gene: TRBJ1-6
V gene: TRBV5-6
clone size: NA
D gene: TRBD1
CDR3 protein: CASSLNRGDSPLHF
CDR3 DNA: TGTGCCAGCAGCTTGAACAGGGGGGATTCACCCCTCCACTTT

J gene: TRBJ2-1
V gene: TRBV28
clone size: NA
D gene: TRBD1
CDR3 protein: CASSSGTDLYNEQFF
CDR3 DNA: TGTGCCAGCAGTTCCGGGACAGACCTATACAATGAGCAGTTCTTC

J gene: TRBJ1-1
V gene: TRBV25-1
clone size: NA
D gene: NA
CDR3 protein: CASSEFDRNTEAFF
CDR3 DNA: TGTGCCAGCAGTGAATTTGACAGGAACACTGAAGCTTTCTTT

J gene: TRBJ1-2
V gene: TRBV11-3
clone size: NA
D gene: NA
CDR3 protein: CASSRNNGYTF
CDR3 DNA: TGTGCCAGCAGCCGTAATAATGGCTACACCTTC

J gene: TRBJ2-2
V gene: TRBV19
clone size: NA
D gene: NA
CDR3 protein: CASSLLGTGELFF
CDR3 DNA: TGTGCCAGTAGTTTACTAGGCACCGGGGAGCTGTTTTTT

J gene: TRBJ2-3
V gene: TRBV7-9
clone size: NA
D gene: TRBD1
CDR3 protein: CASSGKGQGSTDTQYF
CDR3 DNA: TGTGCCAGCAGCGGAAAGGGACAGGGAAGCACAGATACGCAGTATTTT

J gene: TRBJ1-3
V gene: TRBV11-3
clone size: NA
D gene: NA
CDR3 protein: CASSLEPTGNTIYF
CDR3 DNA: TGTGCCAGCAGCTTAGAGCCGACAGGAAACACCATATATTTT

J gene: TRBJ2-1
V gene: TRBV5-5
clone size: NA
D gene: NA
CDR3 protein: CASSFLGPGSLRHEQFF
CDR3 DNA: TGTGCCAGCAGCTTTTTGGGCCCGGGATCCCTACGACATGAGCAGTTCTTC

J gene: TRBJ1-2
V gene: TRBV28
clone size: NA
D gene: NA
CDR3 protein: CAANPGTNYGYTF
CDR3 DNA: TGTGCCGCCAACCCGGGAACAAACTATGGCTACACCTTC

J gene: TRBJ1-2
V gene: TRBV6-1
clone size: NA
D gene: NA
CDR3 protein: CASSLEGARPYGYTF
CDR3 DNA: TGTGCCAGCAGTCTGGAGGGAGCGAGGCCCTATGGCTACACCTTC

J gene: TRBJ1-1
V gene: TRBV18
clone size: NA
D gene: NA
CDR3 protein: CASSPQENTEAFF
CDR3 DNA: TGTGCCAGCTCACCTCAGGAGAACACTGAAGCTTTCTTT

J gene: TRBJ2-5
V gene: TRBV5-6
clone size: once
D gene: TRBD1
CDR3 protein: CASSSVGTGGVETQYF
CDR3 DNA: TGTGCCAGCAGCTCGGTGGGGACAGGGGGCGTAGAGACCCAGTACTTC

J gene: TRBJ2-1
V gene: TRBV29-1
clone size: few
D gene: TRBD1
CDR3 protein: CSVAPGQGKGQQFF
CDR3 DNA: TGCAGCGTGGCGCCTGGACAGGGTAAGGGCCAGCAGTTCTTC

J gene: TRBJ2-3
V gene: TRBV6-4
clone size: NA
D gene: TRBD2
CDR3 protein: CASSSGGEADTQYF
CDR3 DNA: TGTGCCAGCAGTTCCGGGGGGGAGGCAGATACGCAGTATTTT

J gene: TRBJ2-1
V gene: TRBV6-6
clone size: NA
D gene: TRBD2
CDR3 protein: CASSNGLGTHNEQFF
CDR3 DNA: TGTGCCAGCAGCAACGGACTAGGCACCCACAATGAGCAGTTCTTC

J gene: TRBJ1-2
V gene: TRBV6-5
clone size: NA
D gene: NA
CDR3 protein: CASSTRGDKAGYTF
CDR3 DNA: TGTGCCAGCAGTACCAGGGGAGATAAAGCGGGCTACACCTTC

J gene: TRBJ2-1
V gene: TRBV6-5
clone size: NA
D gene: TRBD1
CDR3 protein: CASREETGGWGEQFF
CDR3 DNA: TGTGCCAGCAGGGAGGAGACAGGGGGCTGGGGTGAGCAGTTCTTC

J gene: TRBJ1-6
V gene: TRBV6-5
clone size: NA
D gene: TRBD1
CDR3 protein: CASRGTGGHSPLHF
CDR3 DNA: TGTGCCAGCAGGGGAACAGGGGGCCATTCACCCCTCCACTTT

J gene: TRBJ2-1
V gene: TRBV19
clone size: few
D gene: TRBD2
CDR3 protein: CASSIYSGGSYNEQFF
CDR3 DNA: TGTGCCAGTAGTATATATAGCGGGGGTTCCTACAATGAGCAGTTCTTC

J gene: TRBJ1-2
V gene: TRBV6-5
clone size: once
D gene: TRBD1
CDR3 protein: CASSYSRGFYGYTF
CDR3 DNA: TGTGCCAGCAGTTACTCCAGGGGGTTCTATGGCTACACCTTC

J gene: TRBJ1-4
V gene: TRBV4-1
clone size: NA
D gene: TRBD1
CDR3 protein: CASSPSGTGVEKLFF
CDR3 DNA: TGCGCCAGCAGCCCTTCGGGGACAGGGGTTGAAAAACTGTTTTTT

J gene: TRBJ1-6
V gene: TRBV12-3/TRBV12-4
clone size: NA
D gene: NA
CDR3 protein: CASSLLRSPLHF
CDR3 DNA: TGTGCCAGCAGTTTACTCAGGTCACCCCTCCACTTT

J gene: TRBJ1-2
V gene: TRBV7-2
clone size: NA
D gene: NA
CDR3 protein: CASSLVMNRQNGYTF
CDR3 DNA: TGTGCCAGCAGCTTAGTAATGAACAGACAAAATGGCTACACCTTC

J gene: TRBJ2-1
V gene: TRBV6-1
clone size: NA
D gene: NA
CDR3 protein: CASSEMWESNEQFF
CDR3 DNA: TGTGCCAGCAGTGAAATGTGGGAGTCTAATGAGCAGTTCTTC

J gene: TRBJ1-2
V gene: TRBV4-2
clone size: NA
D gene: TRBD1
CDR3 protein: CASSQPGQGAGYTF
CDR3 DNA: TGTGCCAGCAGCCAACCAGGACAGGGGGCTGGCTACACCTTC

J gene: TRBJ2-3
V gene: TRBV5-8
clone size: NA
D gene: TRBD1
CDR3 protein: CASSPGQGGDTQYF
CDR3 DNA: TGTGCCAGCAGCCCTGGACAGGGGGGAGATACGCAGTATTTT

J gene: TRBJ2-7
V gene: TRBV6-2/TRBV6-3
clone size: NA
D gene: TRBD1
CDR3 protein: CASSYFGTVVYSYEQYF
CDR3 DNA: TGTGCCAGCAGTTACTTCGGGACAGTCGTTTATAGCTACGAGCAGTACTTC

J gene: TRBJ2-2
V gene: TRBV7-2
clone size: many
D gene: NA
CDR3 protein: CASSSSRDGELFF
CDR3 DNA: TGTGCCAGCAGCTCCAGCCGGGACGGGGAGCTGTTTTTT

J gene: TRBJ2-5
V gene: TRBV7-9
clone size: NA
D gene: TRBD1
CDR3 protein: CASSLTGPRTQYF
CDR3 DNA: TGTGCCAGCAGCTTGACAGGGCCAAGGACCCAGTACTTC

J gene: TRBJ2-3
V gene: TRBV18
clone size: NA
D gene: NA
CDR3 protein: CASSLGPSSLDTQYF
CDR3 DNA: TGTGCCAGCTCACTTGGGCCTAGCTCCCTGGATACGCAGTATTTT

J gene: TRBJ2-7
V gene: TRBV9
clone size: NA
D gene: NA
CDR3 protein: CASSGYADRRGEQYF
CDR3 DNA: TGTGCCAGCAGCGGATACGCAGACCGGAGAGGAGAGCAGTACTTC

J gene: TRBJ2-7
V gene: TRBV6-1
clone size: NA
D gene: NA
CDR3 protein: CASSEFYARTYEQYF
CDR3 DNA: TGTGCCAGCAGTGAATTTTACGCCAGGACCTACGAGCAGTACTTC

J gene: TRBJ1-1
V gene: TRBV25-1
clone size: NA
D gene: NA
CDR3 protein: CASSDPLRTEAFF
CDR3 DNA: TGTGCCAGCAGTGATCCCCTGAGGACTGAAGCTTTCTTT

J gene: TRBJ1-6
V gene: TRBV12-3/TRBV12-4
clone size: NA
D gene: NA
CDR3 protein: CASSLRGDSPLHF
CDR3 DNA: TGTGCCAGCAGTCTCCGGGGTGATTCACCCCTCCACTTT

J gene: TRBJ2-3
V gene: TRBV5-1
clone size: NA
D gene: NA
CDR3 protein: CASSLVDRTTDTQYF
CDR3 DNA: TGCGCCAGCAGCTTGGTCGACAGGACCACAGATACGCAGTATTTT

J gene: TRBJ1-1
V gene: TRBV9
clone size: NA
D gene: NA
CDR3 protein: CASSAGGNTEAFF
CDR3 DNA: TGTGCCAGCAGCGCCGGTGGGAACACTGAAGCTTTCTTT

J gene: TRBJ1-5
V gene: TRBV6-2/TRBV6-3
clone size: few
D gene: NA
CDR3 protein: CASSLDSYQPQHF
CDR3 DNA: TGTGCCAGCAGTCTAGATTCCTATCAGCCCCAGCATTTT

J gene: TRBJ1-2
V gene: TRBV19
clone size: NA
D gene: NA
CDR3 protein: CASRPDRYGYTF
CDR3 DNA: TGTGCCAGTAGACCCGACAGATATGGCTACACCTTC

J gene: TRBJ2-1
V gene: TRBV15
clone size: NA
D gene: TRBD2
CDR3 protein: CATSRGSGGEYNEQFF
CDR3 DNA: TGTGCCACCAGCAGAGGCAGCGGGGGAGAATACAATGAGCAGTTCTTC

J gene: TRBJ2-5
V gene: TRBV6-2/TRBV6-3
clone size: NA
D gene: NA
CDR3 protein: CASSYSEGWGLNQETQYF
CDR3 DNA: TGTGCCAGCAGTTACTCTGAGGGTTGGGGTTTAAACCAAGAGACCCAGTACTTC